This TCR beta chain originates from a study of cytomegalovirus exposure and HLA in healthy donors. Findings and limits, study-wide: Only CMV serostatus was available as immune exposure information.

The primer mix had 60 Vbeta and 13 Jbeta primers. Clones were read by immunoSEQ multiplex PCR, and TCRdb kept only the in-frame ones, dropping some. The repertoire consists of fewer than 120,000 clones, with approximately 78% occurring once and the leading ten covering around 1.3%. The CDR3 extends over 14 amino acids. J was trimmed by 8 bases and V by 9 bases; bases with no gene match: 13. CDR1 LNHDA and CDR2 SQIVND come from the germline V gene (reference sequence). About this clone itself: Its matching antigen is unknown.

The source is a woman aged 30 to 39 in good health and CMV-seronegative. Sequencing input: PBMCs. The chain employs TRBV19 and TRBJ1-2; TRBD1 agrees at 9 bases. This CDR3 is CASKGQGLGDGYTF. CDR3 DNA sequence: TGTGCCAGCAAAGGACAGGGGCTAGGGGACGGCTACACCTTC.